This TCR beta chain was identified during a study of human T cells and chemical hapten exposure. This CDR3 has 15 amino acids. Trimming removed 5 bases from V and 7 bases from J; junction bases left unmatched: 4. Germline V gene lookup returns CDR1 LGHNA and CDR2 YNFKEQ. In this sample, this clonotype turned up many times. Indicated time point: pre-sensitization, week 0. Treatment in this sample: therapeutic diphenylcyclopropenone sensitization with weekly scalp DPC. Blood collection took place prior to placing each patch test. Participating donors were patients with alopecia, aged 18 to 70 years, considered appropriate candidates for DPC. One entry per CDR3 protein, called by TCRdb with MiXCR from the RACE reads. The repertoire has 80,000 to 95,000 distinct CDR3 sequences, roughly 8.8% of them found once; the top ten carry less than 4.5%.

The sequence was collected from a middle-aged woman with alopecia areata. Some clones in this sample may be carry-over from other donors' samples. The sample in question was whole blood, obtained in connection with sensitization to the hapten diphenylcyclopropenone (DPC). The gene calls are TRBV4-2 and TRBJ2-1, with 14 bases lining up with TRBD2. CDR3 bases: TGTGCCAGCAGCGGGGGACTAGCGGGGGTTAATGAGCAGTTCTTC. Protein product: CASSGGLAGVNEQFF.